The source of this T cell receptor (beta chain) is a study of beta chain features in type 1 diabetes. This clone appeared a few times. Antigen specificity is unknown. The authors reverse transcribed all of the isolated RNA, so sequencing captured expressed TCRB transcripts. Measured with immunoSEQ multiplex PCR; TCRdb has only the in-frame clones, and not every one. The sample lists approximately 170,000 clones; around 8% were seen once. Study-wide points: Type 1 diabetes patients had moderately but significantly shorter TCRB CDR3s in all four CD4+ subsets.

The germline gives CDR1 KGHSH, CDR2 LQKENI. CDR3 length: 15 residues. V trimming: 3 bases; J trimming: 3 bases; junction bases outside the gene matches: 3. The TCR comes from a woman in her 40s with type 1 diabetes. The sequenced sample was central memory CD4+ T cells from blood. The chain employs TRBV18 and TRBJ2-3, with 10 bases fitting TRBD2. CDR3 bases: TGTGCCAGCTCACCCAGCGGGGGGGCAACAGATACGCAGTATTTT. Protein: CASSPSGGATDTQYF.